This TCR beta chain was obtained from a study of CD8 T cells in Susac syndrome. This clonotype was detected only a few times. With random hexamers, reverse transcription was performed on about 0.45 to 1 ug of RNA. TCRdb independently ran MiXCR on the immunoSEQ multiplex PCR reads; one entry per CDR3 protein. The sample has 160,000 or so distinct CDR3 sequences; approximately 95% are singletons. This CDR3 comprises 16 residues. Germline V gives CDR1 KGHSH, CDR2 LQKENI. The junction had 1 base not matched to a gene; V was cut back by 0 bases and J by 2 bases. The sequence came from a human donor with multiple sclerosis. The sequenced material came from CD8+ T cells from PBMCs. The rearrangement links TRBV18 to TRBJ2-5, with 12 bases identical to TRBD2. The CDR3 sequence: CASSPPGLAGQETQYF. The DNA of the CDR3 is TGTGCCAGCTCACCACCCGGACTAGCGGGACAAGAGACCCAGTACTTC. Full variable domain (rest looked up from reference TRBV18 and TRBJ2-5): NAGVMQNPRHLVRRRGQEARLRCSPMKGHSHVYWYRQLPEEGLKFMVYLQKENIIDESGMPKERFSAEFPKEGPSILRIQQVVRGDSAAYFCASSPPGLAGQETQYFGPGTRLLVL.